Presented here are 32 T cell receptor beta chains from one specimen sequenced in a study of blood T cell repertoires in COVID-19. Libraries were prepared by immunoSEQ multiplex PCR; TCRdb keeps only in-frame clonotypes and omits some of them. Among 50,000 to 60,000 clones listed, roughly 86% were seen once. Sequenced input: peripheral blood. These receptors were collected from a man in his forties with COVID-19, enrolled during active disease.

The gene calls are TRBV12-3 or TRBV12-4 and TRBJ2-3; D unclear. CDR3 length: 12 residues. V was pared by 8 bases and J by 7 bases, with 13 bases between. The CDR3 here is CASSPEKYTQYF. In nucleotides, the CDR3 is TGTGCCAGCTCCCCGGAGAAGTATACGCAGTATTTT.

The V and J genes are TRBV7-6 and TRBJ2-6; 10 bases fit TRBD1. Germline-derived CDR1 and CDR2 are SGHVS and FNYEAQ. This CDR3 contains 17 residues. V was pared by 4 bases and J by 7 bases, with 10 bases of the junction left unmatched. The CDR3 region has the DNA TGTGCCAGCAGCTCGGACAGGGGGTGGGTAGGAGCCAACGTCCTGACTTTC. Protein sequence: CASSSDRGWVGANVLTF.

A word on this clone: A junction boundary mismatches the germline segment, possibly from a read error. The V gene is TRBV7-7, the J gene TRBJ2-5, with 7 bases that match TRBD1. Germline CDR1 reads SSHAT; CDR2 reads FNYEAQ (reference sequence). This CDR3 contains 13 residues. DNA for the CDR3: TGTGCTAGCAGCCGGGACAGCCAAGAGACCCAGTACTTC. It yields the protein CASSRDSQETQYF.

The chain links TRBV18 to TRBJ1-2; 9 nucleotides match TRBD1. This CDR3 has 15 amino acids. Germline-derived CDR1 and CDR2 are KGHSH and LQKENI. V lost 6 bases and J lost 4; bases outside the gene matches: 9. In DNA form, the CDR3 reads TGTGCCAGCTCCGAGACGGGACAGGGCTTCTATGGCTACACCTTC. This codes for CASSETGQGFYGYTF.

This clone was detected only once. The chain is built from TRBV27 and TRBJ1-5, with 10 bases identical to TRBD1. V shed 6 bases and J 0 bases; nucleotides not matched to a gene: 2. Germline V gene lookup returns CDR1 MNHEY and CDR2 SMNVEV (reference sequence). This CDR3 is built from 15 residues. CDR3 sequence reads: CASRGQGYSNQPQHF. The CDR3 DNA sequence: TGTGCCAGCAGGGGACAGGGGTATAGCAATCAGCCCCAGCATTTT.

The CDR3 reads CASSLRVGRNTGELFF. CDR3 sequence (DNA): TGTGCCAGCAGCTTAAGAGTAGGGAGGAACACCGGGGAGCTGTTTTTT. The chain has TRBV7-3 and TRBJ2-2, with D possibly being TRBD2 (5 bases). The V gene's germline CDR1 is SGHTA and CDR2 FQGTGA. The CDR3 sequence is 16 residues long. The V end was cut by 1 base, the J end by 1 base, with 10 bases between.

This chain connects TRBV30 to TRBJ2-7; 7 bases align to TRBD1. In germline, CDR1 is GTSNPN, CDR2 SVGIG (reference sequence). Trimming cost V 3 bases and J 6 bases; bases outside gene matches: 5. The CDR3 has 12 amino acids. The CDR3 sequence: CAWSNDRVEQYF. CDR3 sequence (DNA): TGTGCCTGGAGCAATGACAGGGTCGAGCAGTACTTC.

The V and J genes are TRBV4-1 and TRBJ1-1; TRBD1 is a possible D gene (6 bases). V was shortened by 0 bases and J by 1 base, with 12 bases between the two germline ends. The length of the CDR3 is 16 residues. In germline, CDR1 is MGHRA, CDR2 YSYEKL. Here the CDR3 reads CASSQERGTANTEAFF. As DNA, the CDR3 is TGCGCCAGCAGCCAAGAGAGGGGGACGGCGAACACTGAAGCTTTCTTT.

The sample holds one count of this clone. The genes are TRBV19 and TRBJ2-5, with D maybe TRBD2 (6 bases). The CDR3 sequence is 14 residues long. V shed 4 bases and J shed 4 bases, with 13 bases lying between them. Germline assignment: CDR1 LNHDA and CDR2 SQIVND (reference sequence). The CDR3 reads CASSTLRDGETQYF. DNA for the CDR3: TGTGCCAGTAGTACCCTGCGGGATGGAGAGACCCAGTACTTC. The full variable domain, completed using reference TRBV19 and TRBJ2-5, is DGGITQSPKYLFRKEGQNVTLSCEQNLNHDAMYWYRQDPGQGLRLIYYSQIVNDFQKGDIAEGYSVSREKKESFPLTVTSAQKNPTAFYLCASSTLRDGETQYFGPGTRLLVL.

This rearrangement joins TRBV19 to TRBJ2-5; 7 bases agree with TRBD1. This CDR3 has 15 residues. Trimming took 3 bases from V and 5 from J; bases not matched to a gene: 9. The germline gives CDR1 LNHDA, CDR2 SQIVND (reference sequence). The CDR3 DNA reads TGTGCCAGTAGTATGGGGGACAGAAGTGGGGAGACCCAGTACTTC. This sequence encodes CASSMGDRSGETQYF.

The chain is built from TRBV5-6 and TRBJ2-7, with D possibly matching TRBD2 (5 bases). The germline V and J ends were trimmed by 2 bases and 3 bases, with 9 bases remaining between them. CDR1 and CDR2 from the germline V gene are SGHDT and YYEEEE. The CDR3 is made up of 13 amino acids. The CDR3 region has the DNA TGTGCCAGCAGCTTCGAGGGCCTCTACGAGCAGTACTTC. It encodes CASSFEGLYEQYF.

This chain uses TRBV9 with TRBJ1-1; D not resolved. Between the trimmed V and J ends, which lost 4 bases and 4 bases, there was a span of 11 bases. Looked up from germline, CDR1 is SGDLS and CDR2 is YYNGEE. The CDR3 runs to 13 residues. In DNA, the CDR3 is TGTGCCAGCAGCATCGGCGGGAGCACTGAAGCTTTCTTT. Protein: CASSIGGSTEAFF.

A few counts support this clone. The CDR3 DNA sequence: TGTGCCAGCAGCTTCACTAGCGGGAGCGGCGAGACCCAGTACTTC. Amino acid sequence: CASSFTSGSGETQYF. The gene calls are TRBV7-2 and TRBJ2-5; 11 bases are shared with TRBD2. Looked up from germline, CDR1 is SGHTA and CDR2 is FQGNSA. V shed 3 bases and J 5 bases; nucleotides not matched to a gene: 5. The CDR3 contains 15 residues.

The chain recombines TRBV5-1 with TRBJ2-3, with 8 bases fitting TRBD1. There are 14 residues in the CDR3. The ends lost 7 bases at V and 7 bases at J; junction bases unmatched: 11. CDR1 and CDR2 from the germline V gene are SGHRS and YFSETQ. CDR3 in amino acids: CASYPGQDPNTQYF. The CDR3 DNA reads TGCGCCAGCTATCCGGGACAGGATCCTAATACGCAGTATTTT.

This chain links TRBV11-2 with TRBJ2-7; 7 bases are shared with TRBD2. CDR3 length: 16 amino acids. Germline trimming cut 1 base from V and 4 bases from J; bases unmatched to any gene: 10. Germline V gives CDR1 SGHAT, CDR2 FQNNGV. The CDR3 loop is CASSLGGGFPGYEQYF. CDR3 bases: TGTGCCAGCAGCTTAGGGGGGGGGTTCCCCGGGTACGAGCAGTACTTC.

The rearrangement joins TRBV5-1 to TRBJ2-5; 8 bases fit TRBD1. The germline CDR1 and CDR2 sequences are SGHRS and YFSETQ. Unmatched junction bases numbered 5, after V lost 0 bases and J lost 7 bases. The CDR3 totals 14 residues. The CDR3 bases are TGCGCCAGCAGCTTGGAGGGACAGGCTAGGACCCAGTACTTC. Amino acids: CASSLEGQARTQYF.

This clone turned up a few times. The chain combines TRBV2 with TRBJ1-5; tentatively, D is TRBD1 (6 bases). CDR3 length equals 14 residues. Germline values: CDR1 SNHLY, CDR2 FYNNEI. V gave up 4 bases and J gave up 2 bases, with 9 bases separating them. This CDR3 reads CASSVAGGNQPQHF. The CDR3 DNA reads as TGTGCCAGCAGTGTCGCAGGGGGCAATCAGCCCCAGCATTTT.

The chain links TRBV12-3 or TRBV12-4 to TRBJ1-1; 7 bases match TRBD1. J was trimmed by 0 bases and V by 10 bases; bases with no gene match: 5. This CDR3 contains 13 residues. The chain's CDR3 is CATRQGMNTEAFF. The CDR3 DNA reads TGTGCCACGCGACAGGGAATGAACACTGAAGCTTTCTTT.

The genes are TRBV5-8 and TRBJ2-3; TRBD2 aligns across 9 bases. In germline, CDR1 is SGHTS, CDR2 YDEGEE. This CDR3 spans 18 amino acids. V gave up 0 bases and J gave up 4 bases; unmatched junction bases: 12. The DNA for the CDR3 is TGTGCCAGCAGCTTGGCCGGTACTAGCGGGTATCCTGCAGATACGCAGTATTTT. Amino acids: CASSLAGTSGYPADTQYF.

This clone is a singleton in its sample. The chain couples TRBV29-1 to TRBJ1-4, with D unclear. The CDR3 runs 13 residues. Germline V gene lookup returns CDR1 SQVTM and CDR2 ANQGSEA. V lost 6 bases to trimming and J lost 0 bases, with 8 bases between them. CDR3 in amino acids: CSVGLSTNEKLFF. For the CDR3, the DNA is TGCAGCGTAGGACTTTCAACTAATGAAAAACTGTTTTTT.

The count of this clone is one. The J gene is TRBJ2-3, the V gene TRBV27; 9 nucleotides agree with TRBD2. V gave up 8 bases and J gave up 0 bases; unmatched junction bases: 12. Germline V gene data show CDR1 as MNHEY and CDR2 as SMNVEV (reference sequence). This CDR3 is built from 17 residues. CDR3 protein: CASPGGGGWYSTDTQYF. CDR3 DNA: TGTGCCAGCCCCGGCGGGGGGGGATGGTACAGCACAGATACGCAGTATTTT.

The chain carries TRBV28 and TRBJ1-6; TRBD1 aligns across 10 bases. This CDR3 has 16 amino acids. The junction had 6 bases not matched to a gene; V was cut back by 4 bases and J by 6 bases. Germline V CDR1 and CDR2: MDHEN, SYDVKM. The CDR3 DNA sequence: TGTGCCAGCAGTTGGGGACAGGGGCCCTTTAATTCACCCCTCCACTTT. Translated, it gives CASSWGQGPFNSPLHF.

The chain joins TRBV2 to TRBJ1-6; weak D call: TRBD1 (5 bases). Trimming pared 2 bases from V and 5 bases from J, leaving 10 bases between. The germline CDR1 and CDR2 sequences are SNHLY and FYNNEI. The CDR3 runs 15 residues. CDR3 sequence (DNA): TGTGCCAGCAGTGAAATGTGGGGGGATAATTCACCCCTCCACTTT. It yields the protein CASSEMWGDNSPLHF.

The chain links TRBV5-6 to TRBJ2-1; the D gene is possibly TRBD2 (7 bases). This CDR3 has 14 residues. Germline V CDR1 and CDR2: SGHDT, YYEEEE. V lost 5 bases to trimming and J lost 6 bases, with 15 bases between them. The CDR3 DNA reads TGTGCCAGCAGTTGGGGGGGCGCCCGCAATGAGCAGTTCTTC. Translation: CASSWGGARNEQFF.

CDR3 sequence (DNA): TGTGCCAGCAGTTACCCGGGGACCCAGTACTTC. Protein product: CASSYPGTQYF. This chain joins TRBV6-2 or TRBV6-3 and TRBJ2-5, with D uncertain. The CDR3 consists of 11 residues. V was cut by 2 bases and J by 7 bases, with 5 bases left in between. Germline V gene data show CDR1 as MNHEY and CDR2 as SVGEGT.

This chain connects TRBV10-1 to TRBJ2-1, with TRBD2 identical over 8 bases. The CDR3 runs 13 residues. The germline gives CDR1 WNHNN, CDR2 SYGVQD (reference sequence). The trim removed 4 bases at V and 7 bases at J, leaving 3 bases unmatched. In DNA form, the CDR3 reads TGCGCCAGCAGTGCTGTAGCGGGGAATGAGCAGTTCTTC. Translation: CASSAVAGNEQFF.

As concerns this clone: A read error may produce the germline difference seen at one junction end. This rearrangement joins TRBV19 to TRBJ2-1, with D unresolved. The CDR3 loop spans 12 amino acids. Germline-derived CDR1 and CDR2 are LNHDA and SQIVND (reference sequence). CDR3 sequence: CASSLESDEQFF. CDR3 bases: TGTGCCAGTAGTCTAGAGTCGGATGAGCAGTTCTTC.

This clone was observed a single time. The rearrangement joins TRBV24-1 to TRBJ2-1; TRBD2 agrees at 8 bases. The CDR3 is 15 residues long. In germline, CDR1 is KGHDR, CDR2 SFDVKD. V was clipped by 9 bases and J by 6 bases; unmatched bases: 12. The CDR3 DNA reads TGTGCCACCCGGGGGGGGACCGCCACGAGCAATGAGCAGTTCTTC. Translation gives CATRGGTATSNEQFF.

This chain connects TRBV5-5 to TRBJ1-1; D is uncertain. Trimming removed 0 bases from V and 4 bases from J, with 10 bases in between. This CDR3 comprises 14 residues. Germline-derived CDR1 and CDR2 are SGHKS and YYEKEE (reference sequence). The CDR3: CASSLGPQVTEAFF. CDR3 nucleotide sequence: TGTGCCAGCAGCTTGGGGCCGCAGGTCACTGAAGCTTTCTTT. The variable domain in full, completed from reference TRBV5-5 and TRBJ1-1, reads DAGVTQSPTHLIKTRGQQVTLRCSPISGHKSVSWYQQVLGQGPQFIFQYYEKEERGRGNFPDRFSARQFPNYSSELNVNALLLGDSALYLCASSLGPQVTEAFFGQGTRLTVV.

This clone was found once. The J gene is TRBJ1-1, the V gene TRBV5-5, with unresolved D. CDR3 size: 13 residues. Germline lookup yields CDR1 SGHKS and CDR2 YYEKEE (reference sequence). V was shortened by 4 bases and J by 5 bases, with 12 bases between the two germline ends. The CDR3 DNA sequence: TGTGCCAGCAGCCAGTCCCCGAGGACTGAAGCTTTCTTT. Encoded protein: CASSQSPRTEAFF.

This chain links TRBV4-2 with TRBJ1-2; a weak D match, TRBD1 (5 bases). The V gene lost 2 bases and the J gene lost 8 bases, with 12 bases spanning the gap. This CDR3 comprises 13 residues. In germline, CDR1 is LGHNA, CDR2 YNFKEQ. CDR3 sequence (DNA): TGTGCCAGCAGCCAACAGGGACTATGGGGCTACACCTTC. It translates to CASSQQGLWGYTF.

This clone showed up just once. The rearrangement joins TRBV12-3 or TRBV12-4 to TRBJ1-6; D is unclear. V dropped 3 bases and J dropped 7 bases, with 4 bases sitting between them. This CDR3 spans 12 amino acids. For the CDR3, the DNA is TGTGCCAGCAGTTTCAGGAATTCACCCCTCCACTTT. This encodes CASSFRNSPLHF.